This TCR beta chain was identified in a study of T cell responses to AZD1222 COVID-19 vaccine. Trimming pared 6 bases from V and 5 bases from J, leaving 4 bases between. The V gene's germline CDR1 is MNHEY and CDR2 SMNVEV (reference sequence). CDR3 size: 11 residues. Remarks on this clone: Its specificity is unknown. Other nucleotide sequences in the sample specify the same CDR3.

Whole-study results and caveats: In the spike-specific TCR repertoire, nearly half reportedly target unmutated variant regions. Donors in the cohort were predominantly white British and more often female, and clonal diversity was possibly underestimated. Two doses of AZD1222 preceded a rise in Spike-specific TCR breadth and depth. Seropositive AZD1222 recipients at baseline numbered only five or six.

Here immunoSEQ multiplex PCR was the method, and the copy in TCRdb shows in-frame clones only, minus some. Of under 150,000 clones listed, 90% to 95% were seen once; the top ten hold more than 2.5%. V gene TRBV27 combines with J gene TRBJ2-2; D uncertain. The material was peripheral blood, obtained on day 0 of AZD1222 vaccination. The TCR was taken from an adult in good health. CDR3 sequence reads: CASRWTGELFF. The CDR3 nucleotides are TGTGCCAGCAGATGGACCGGGGAGCTGTTTTTT.